The sequence of this T cell receptor beta chain was determined in a study of T cell responses to AZD1222 COVID-19 vaccine. Concerning this clone itself: Its specificity is not known.

Method: immunoSEQ multiplex PCR; TCRdb's copy keeps in-frame clones and lacks some. Of about 150,000 clones in the sample, 88% were seen once. CDR3 length: 13 amino acids. CDR1 and CDR2 from the germline V gene are WSHSY and SAAADI. After removal of 6 bases from V and 8 bases from J, the junction contained 7 bases not matched to a gene. The study's findings and limits: The study reported that nearly half of spike-specific TCRs target unmutated variant regions.

Sequenced material: peripheral blood, taken on day 0 of AZD1222 vaccination. The gene calls are TRBV10-2 and TRBJ2-1, with TRBD1 matching over 7 bases. The origin of this receptor is an adult in good health. The CDR3 bases are TGCGCCAGCAGGAGACAGGGTCTGGATGAGCAGTTCTTC. Its translation is CASRRQGLDEQFF.